This T cell receptor beta chain came from a study of identical twins (dated by TCRdb to 2015 to 2016). Concerning the study at large: To test whether fetal clonotypes persist, the study used deep sequencing on TCR alpha and beta repertoires from monozygotic twins, unrelated adults of various ages, and cord blood. Replicate twin experiments were performed at different times using different library preparation protocols to rule out contamination. What the study reported, not specific to this receptor: Because the same donors could not be followed over many years, the conclusions depended on cross-sectional statistical analysis. Compared with coincidental sharing between unrelated individuals, an excess of low generation-probability sequences was observed among out-of-frame TCR alpha sequences shared between twins. Abundant cord blood beta clonotypes had fewer insertions, young adult naive repertoires showed a similar but weaker trend, and memory repertoires showed no such trend. Excess twin sharing in beta out-of-frame sequences was weaker because fewer shared sequences lowered the signal-to-noise ratio. Recombination models systematically underestimated out-of-frame TCR alpha sharing in monozygotic twins but agreed with sharing between unrelated individuals. Zero-insertion analyses could be partly confounded by invariant T cells such as MAIT and iNKT, though diverse VJ usage argued against such confounding for most clonotypes.

The protocol used for the library was 5' RACE. The data were produced on an Illumina HiSeq 2000. Template switching added a universal primer binding site, and the final cDNA carried a unique molecular identifier that allowed TCR cDNA molecules to be counted accurately. First-strand cDNA for TCR alpha and beta chains was synthesized from specific primers in the conserved constant-segment region. To control for contamination, every cDNA library was double barcoded, receiving both a SMART-Mk sample barcode and Illumina barcodes. TruSeq adapter sequences, together with Illumina sample barcodes, were added in two successive PCR steps. TCR alpha and beta cDNA libraries were sequenced on the Illumina HiSeq platform with custom primers. The study's own analysis went as follows. MiGEC processed the raw reads to extract unique molecular identifiers, while MiXCR was used to determine the CDR3 positions. For each individual, recombination models were inferred using an EM algorithm with the repgenHMM and IGoR tools. The tcR package in R was used for shared clonotype analysis, with sharing normalized by the product of cloneset sizes. To study raw recombination free of thymic and clonal selection effects, out-of-frame nonproductive sequences were analyzed. In TCRdb, the public reads were trimmed at Q25 with fastp and aligned with MiXCR, with productive beta chains retained. CDR3 protein sequences are deduplicated, and each keeps its most common genes and DNA. The V and J calls were not made by the authors but by TCRdb's processing. The sample profile shows under 900,000 distinct CDR3 sequences; 15% to 20% of them were found once. Jointly, the top ten make up less than 15% of the sample.

This clonotype turned up a few times. Its target antigen remains unknown. The record has no base qualities; no much larger clone is one base away. Only healthy Caucasian donors were included. Three pairs of female monozygotic twins, all aged roughly 18 to 29 years, made up the twin cohort. Peripheral blood mononuclear cells were the source from which RNA for the TCR libraries was isolated. The germline V gene provides CDR1 SNHLY and CDR2 FYNNEI. V was cut back by 6 bases and J by 9 bases, leaving a gap of 18 bases between them. The CDR3 runs 13 residues from the cysteine to the phenylalanine. Of all the DNA, just the CDR3 is kept, 39 bases in frame from base 1. The same data also contributed to another study, on T cells expressing NK-cell markers. The second study also describes: Seven or eight donors provided sorted CD3+CD56+NKG2C+, CD3+CD56+NKG2C- and CD3+CD56-NKG2C+ T-cell subsets, whose TCR beta-chain repertoires were profiled. Among the eight sequenced donors, only one was HCMV-seronegative, while the other seven were HCMV-seropositive. To restrict sorting to alphabetaTCR-expressing T cells, an anti-gammadeltaTCR antibody was added in several experiments. In several donors, the dominant CD3+CD56+NKG2C+ clonotypes were found to rank among the top 10 CD8+ clonotypes and to make up 1.0-7.0% of CD8+ T cells. Those dominant clonotypes were again the most abundant among CD3+CD56-NKG2C+ cells in a few donors, at about 28.3-60.1%. Whether the expanded NKG2C-expressing T cell clones were specific for HCMV antigens remained unclear. The eight sequenced donors were randomly selected healthy volunteers, three men and five women. To determine HCMV serostatus, a commercial ELISA kit was used to detect HCMV-specific IgG in serum. For about six donors, bulk peripheral blood T-cell repertoires were additionally sequenced from unsorted PBMC. MIGEC was used to demultiplex reads and group reads by UMI, and MiTCR was used to assemble and quantify clonotypes. To remove erroneous sequences, TCR cDNA sequences were retained only when supported by two or more reads. The tcR package was used for downstream repertoire analysis, and clonotypes were matched across fractions by CDR3 nucleotide sequence plus V segment. VDJmatch was used to annotate antigen specificity against VDJdb, with one amino acid substitution in CDR3 allowed.

Here the chain combines TRBV2 and TRBJ2-7; perhaps TRBD2 is the D gene, with 5 bases matching. The sequence came from a woman aged 18-29 years in good health. Sequencing was done on a sample of PBMCs. The encoded CDR3 is CASRLDSNIVQYF. The sequence in DNA is TGTGCCAGCAGACTAGATTCGAACATCGTGCAGTACTTC.